What follows are 27 T cell receptor beta chains derived from one specimen sequenced in a study of blood T cell repertoires in COVID-19. Libraries were prepared by immunoSEQ multiplex PCR; TCRdb keeps only in-frame clonotypes and omits some of them. The sample carries tens of thousands of clones, 70% to 85% recorded once. The sequenced sample consisted of peripheral blood. The receptors were gathered from a woman aged 60-75 years with acute or convalescent COVID-19.

This clone was seen only once. The chain is built from TRBV4-2 and TRBJ2-3, with a possible D match to TRBD1 (6 bases). Germline V gene lookup returns CDR1 LGHNA and CDR2 YNFKEQ. Trimming took off 1 base at V and 2 bases at J, with 13 bases between the two ends. The length of the CDR3 is 16 residues. The CDR3 loop reads CASSQAGTQSTDTQYF. The CDR3 DNA is TGTGCCAGCAGCCAAGCCGGGACACAATCCACAGATACGCAGTATTTT.

The table lists this clone with a count of one. The chain recombines TRBV18 with TRBJ2-5, with 8 positions matching TRBD2. Trimming took 6 bases from V and 2 from J; bases not matched to a gene: 5. Per the germline V gene, CDR1 is KGHSH and CDR2 is LQKENI. The CDR3 is 14 amino acids. CDR3 sequence (DNA): TGTGCCAGCTCCCCCGGGACTAGACAAGAGACCCAGTACTTC. Amino acid sequence: CASSPGTRQETQYF.

The chain employs TRBV7-3 and TRBJ1-2, with D hard to call. V lost 5 bases, J lost 8 bases, and 15 bases lay in between. This CDR3 has 13 amino acids. Per germline, CDR1 SGHTA and CDR2 FQGTGA. The CDR3 region is CASSSVEGGGYTF. DNA for the CDR3: TGTGCCAGCAGCAGTGTTGAAGGCGGGGGCTACACCTTC.

V gene TRBV6-6 combines with J gene TRBJ1-5; possibly TRBD1 for D (6 bases). CDR3 length equals 15 residues. Between the trimmed V and J ends, which lost 7 bases and 0 bases, there was a span of 13 bases. Germline V gene lookup returns CDR1 MNHNY and CDR2 SVGAGI (reference sequence). CDR3 nucleotides: TGTGCCAGCATTGGGGGCGCGGGTAGCAATCAGCCCCAGCATTTT. Translated: CASIGGAGSNQPQHF.

The V gene is TRBV12-3 or TRBV12-4, the J gene TRBJ1-1; D not certain. The CDR3 is made up of 13 amino acids. V shed 2 bases and J shed 0 bases, with 4 bases lying between them. The DNA of the CDR3 is TGTGCCAGCAGTTTAAAGCTGAACACTGAAGCTTTCTTT. Amino acid sequence: CASSLKLNTEAFF.

This rearrangement joins TRBV11-2 to TRBJ2-7, with D maybe TRBD1 (6 bases). There are 13 residues in the CDR3. V was pared by 2 bases and J by 4 bases, with 9 bases between. Germline V gene data show CDR1 as SGHAT and CDR2 as FQNNGV. This CDR3 reads CASSLLQGYEQYF. The CDR3 DNA follows: TGTGCCAGCAGCTTATTACAGGGTTACGAGCAGTACTTC.

The V call is TRBV14, the J call TRBJ1-5, with D possibly being TRBD1 (6 bases). Trimming removed 0 bases at V and 5 bases at J, with 11 bases between. Germline loops: CDR1 SGHDN, CDR2 FVKESK. This CDR3 has 15 residues. CDR3 loop: CASSQDREGDQPQHF. In DNA form, the CDR3 reads TGTGCCAGCAGCCAAGACAGGGAGGGGGATCAGCCCCAGCATTTT.

V is TRBV10-2 and J is TRBJ2-7; 8 positions agree with TRBD1. The CDR3 spans 15 residues. The V gene's germline CDR1 is WSHSY and CDR2 SAAADI. Trimming took 3 bases from V and 4 from J; bases not matched to a gene: 8. The CDR3 bases are TGCGCCAGCAGTGATAGGCAGGGGGCGCTATACGAGCAGTACTTC. This translates into CASSDRQGALYEQYF.

This clone came up once. The gene calls are TRBV24-1 and TRBJ2-7, with 9 bases aligning to TRBD1. The CDR3 is 16 amino acids. Germline trimming cut 9 bases from V and 0 bases from J; bases unmatched to any gene: 11. Germline CDR1 and CDR2: KGHDR and SFDVKD. CDR3 sequence reads: CATYPRDRDFSYEQYF. The DNA for the CDR3 is TGTGCCACCTACCCCCGGGACAGGGATTTCTCCTACGAGCAGTACTTC.

The chain combines TRBV7-8 with TRBJ1-2; 9 positions match TRBD1. The germline V gene has CDR1 SGHVS and CDR2 FQNEAQ. This CDR3 has 16 residues. The J segment lost 6 bases and the V segment lost 5 bases, leaving 13 bases of the junction unmatched. The CDR3 coding sequence is TGTGCCAGCAGCCACGATCCGGACAGGGGTTTCCATGGCTACACCTTC. This sequence encodes CASSHDPDRGFHGYTF.

The chain employs TRBV11-3 and TRBJ2-1; 10 nucleotides match TRBD2. The V and J ends lost 4 bases and 1 base, in that order; junction bases with no gene match: 16. The CDR3 extends over 20 amino acids. The germline V gene has CDR1 SGHNT and CDR2 YENEEA. The CDR3 here is CASSSPRGTSAEGSYNEQFF. The CDR3 region has the DNA TGTGCCAGCAGCTCCCCTCGGGGGACTAGCGCCGAGGGGTCCTACAATGAGCAGTTCTTC.

Here the CDR3 DNA reads TGTGCCAGCAGCGTAGTTTCGGGGAACCTGGGATATGGCTACACCTTC. Encoded protein: CASSVVSGNLGYGYTF. This sequence joins TRBV9 and TRBJ1-2; D remains unclear. CDR3 length equals 16 residues. Germline CDR1 and CDR2: SGDLS and YYNGEE. V was clipped by 0 bases and J by 5 bases, with 17 bases between them. Full variable domain (rest looked up from reference TRBV9 and TRBJ1-2): DSGVTQTPKHLITATGQRVTLRCSPRSGDLSVYWYQQSLDQGLQFLIQYYNGEERAKGNILERFSAQQFPDLHSELNLSSLELGDSALYFCASSVVSGNLGYGYTFGSGTRLTVV.

This clone was recorded once. The genes are TRBV4-2 and TRBJ2-1, with 7 bases aligning to TRBD1. Germline CDR1 is LGHNA and CDR2 is YNFKEQ. V lost 5 bases to trimming and J lost 9 bases; unmatched junction nucleotides: 10. This CDR3 region has 14 residues. CDR3 sequence (DNA): TGTGCCAGCAGCAAAGCCAGAGGGGGCGGTGAGCAGTTCTTC. This sequence encodes CASSKARGGGEQFF.

The V call is TRBV6-2 or TRBV6-3, the J call TRBJ1-2, with D perhaps matching TRBD1 (6 bases). The CDR3 has 14 amino acids. V lost 2 bases, J lost 4 bases, and 11 bases lay in between. CDR1 and CDR2 from the germline V gene are MNHEY and SVGEGT. The CDR3 loop is CASSYRGQLYGYTF. The CDR3 DNA follows: TGTGCCAGCAGTTACCGTGGACAGCTCTATGGCTACACCTTC.

In this sample, this clone turned up once. The rearrangement uses TRBV9 and TRBJ2-1; perhaps TRBD2 as D (5 bases). The germline V and J ends were trimmed by 0 bases and 5 bases, with 9 bases remaining between them. CDR1 is SGDLS and CDR2 is YYNGEE in the germline V gene. This CDR3 contains 14 residues. The CDR3 DNA follows: TGTGCCAGCAGCGTAGCCGGGGAGAACAATGAGCAGTTCTTC. It is translated as CASSVAGENNEQFF.

The genes are TRBV6-6 and TRBJ2-1; 7 positions agree with TRBD2. J was trimmed by 6 bases and V by 6 bases; bases with no gene match: 14. Per the germline V gene, CDR1 is MNHNY and CDR2 is SVGAGI (reference sequence). The CDR3 is 16 amino acids. This CDR3 is CASRSSRGDWFNEQFF. In DNA form, the CDR3 reads TGTGCCAGCAGAAGCTCTCGGGGGGATTGGTTCAATGAGCAGTTCTTC.

This rearrangement joins TRBV5-4 to TRBJ2-7, with D tentatively TRBD2 (6 bases). This CDR3 is built from 11 residues. Germline CDR1 reads SGHNT; CDR2 reads YYREEE (reference sequence). V was trimmed by 4 bases and J by 7 bases, leaving 9 bases between them. CDR3 sequence: CASSRAGEQYF. CDR3 sequence (DNA): TGTGCCAGCAGCCGTGCGGGGGAGCAGTACTTC.

The chain recombines TRBV7-2 with TRBJ1-2, with 7 bases matching TRBD1. Looked up from germline, CDR1 is SGHTA and CDR2 is FQGNSA. This CDR3 comprises 15 residues. Trimming cost V 5 bases and J 5 bases; bases outside gene matches: 11. This CDR3 reads CASSPEYRGGYGYTF. In DNA form, the CDR3 reads TGTGCCAGCAGCCCGGAATACAGGGGCGGGTATGGCTACACCTTC.

V is TRBV6-6 and J is TRBJ1-6; 8 bases line up with TRBD1. Germline V lookup: CDR1 MNHNY, CDR2 SVGAGI (reference sequence). Unmatched junction bases numbered 6, after V lost 6 bases and J lost 8 bases. The CDR3 runs to 14 residues. The CDR3 DNA sequence: TGTGCCAGCAGCGATGGGACAGGAGATTCACCCCTCCACTTT. As protein: CASSDGTGDSPLHF.

This sequence joins TRBV6-2 or TRBV6-3 and TRBJ2-1; perhaps TRBD2 as D (6 bases). The ends were cut back, 5 bases at V and 3 bases at J, with 17 bases in the middle. The CDR3 is 16 residues long. The germline V gene encodes CDR1 MNHEY and CDR2 SVGEGT. CDR3 loop: CASSTPLAGHYNEQFF. For the CDR3, the DNA is TGTGCCAGCAGTACGCCTCTGGCGGGGCACTACAATGAGCAGTTCTTC.

V usage is TRBV11-2 and J usage is TRBJ2-7; D might be TRBD1 (6 bases). Germline CDR1 is SGHAT and CDR2 is FQNNGV. The CDR3 is 15 amino acids. The germline V and J ends were trimmed by 5 bases and 3 bases, with 17 bases remaining between them. The chain's CDR3 is CASSPSHLTGYEQYF. The CDR3 DNA is TGTGCCAGCAGCCCATCACACTTGACAGGCTACGAGCAGTACTTC.

This clone was recorded a few times. CDR3 region: CASSSQAGSMSEQYF. The CDR3 DNA reads as TGTGCCAGCAGCTCCCAGGCGGGGAGTATGAGCGAGCAGTACTTC. The V call is TRBV7-3, the J call TRBJ2-7; tentatively, D is TRBD2 (6 bases). The CDR3 has 15 residues. The ends were cut back, 4 bases at V and 6 bases at J, with 19 bases in the middle. Germline CDR1 SGHTA, CDR2 FQGTGA.

This chain uses TRBV6-6 with TRBJ1-2; a weak D match, TRBD1 (5 bases). Trimming took 0 bases from V and 8 from J, leaving 7 bases between them. The CDR3 totals 12 residues. Germline lookup yields CDR1 MNHNY and CDR2 SVGAGI (reference sequence). The DNA for the CDR3 is TGTGCCAGCAGTTACTCGGAGGGGGGCTACACCTTC. Its translation is CASSYSEGGYTF.

The rearrangement joins TRBV6-6 to TRBJ2-2, with a weak D call TRBD1 (5 bases). There are 13 residues in the CDR3. The V and J ends lost 4 bases and 5 bases respectively, with 8 bases between them. Looked up from germline, CDR1 is MNHNY and CDR2 is SVGAGI (reference sequence). The CDR3 nucleotides are TGTGCCAGCAGTTTGAGGACAACCGGGGAGCTGTTTTTT. Translation: CASSLRTTGELFF.

The chain uses TRBV11-2 and TRBJ2-7; D gene ambiguous. V was clipped by 7 bases and J by 0 bases, with 7 bases between them. The CDR3 length is 12 residues. In germline, CDR1 is SGHAT, CDR2 FQNNGV. The CDR3 region has the DNA TGTGCCAGCATTGGTAGCTCCTACGAGCAGTACTTC. It yields the protein CASIGSSYEQYF.

The CDR3 protein is CASSPSSVNTEAFF. The DNA of the CDR3 is TGCGCCAGCAGCCCATCGTCAGTGAACACTGAAGCTTTCTTT. The V gene is TRBV5-1, the J gene TRBJ1-1, with D uncertain. V was cut by 4 bases and J by 0 bases, with 10 bases left in between. Germline values: CDR1 SGHRS, CDR2 YFSETQ. This CDR3 has 14 residues.

The chain uses TRBV18 and TRBJ2-5; a weak D match, TRBD1 (5 bases). CDR1 and CDR2 from the germline V gene are KGHSH and LQKENI. The CDR3 is 14 amino acids. The V gene lost 4 bases and the J gene lost 1 base, with 10 bases spanning the gap. Here the CDR3 reads CASSLHQGQETQYF. For the CDR3, the DNA is TGTGCCAGCTCACTACACCAGGGCCAAGAGACCCAGTACTTC.